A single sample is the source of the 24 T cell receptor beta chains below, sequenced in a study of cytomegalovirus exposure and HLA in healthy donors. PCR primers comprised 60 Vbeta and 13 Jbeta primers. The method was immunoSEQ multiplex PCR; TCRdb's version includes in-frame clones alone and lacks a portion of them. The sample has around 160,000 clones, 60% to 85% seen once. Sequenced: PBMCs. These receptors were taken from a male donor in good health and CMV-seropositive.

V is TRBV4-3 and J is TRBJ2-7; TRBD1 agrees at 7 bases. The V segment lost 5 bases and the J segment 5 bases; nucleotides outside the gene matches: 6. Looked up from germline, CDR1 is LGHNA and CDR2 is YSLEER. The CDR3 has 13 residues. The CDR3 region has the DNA TGCGCCAGCAGCTGGGGCCAGGGGGACGAGCAGTACTTC. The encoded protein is CASSWGQGDEQYF.

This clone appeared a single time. As DNA, the CDR3 is TGTGCCAGCAGTCCGACAGGGGAGGGAGGCTACACCTTC. Protein sequence: CASSPTGEGGYTF. The V call is TRBV6-1, the J call TRBJ1-2; TRBD1 matches at 8 bases. Germline V gene lookup returns CDR1 MNHNS and CDR2 SASEGT. J lost 8 bases, V lost 5 bases, and 7 bases had no gene match. The length of the CDR3 is 13 residues.

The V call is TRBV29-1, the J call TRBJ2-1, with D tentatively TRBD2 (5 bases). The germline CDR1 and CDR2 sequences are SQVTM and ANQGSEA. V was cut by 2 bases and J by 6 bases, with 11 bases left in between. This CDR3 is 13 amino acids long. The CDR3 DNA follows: TGCAGCGTTGAAAAGGTTGGGAGCAATGAGCAGTTCTTC. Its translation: CSVEKVGSNEQFF.

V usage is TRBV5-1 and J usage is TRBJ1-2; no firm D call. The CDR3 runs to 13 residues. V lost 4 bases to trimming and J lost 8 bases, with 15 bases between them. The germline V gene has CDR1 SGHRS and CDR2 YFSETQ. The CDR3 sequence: CASSDAGVSGYTF. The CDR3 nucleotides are TGCGCCAGCAGCGATGCCGGGGTAAGCGGCTACACCTTC.

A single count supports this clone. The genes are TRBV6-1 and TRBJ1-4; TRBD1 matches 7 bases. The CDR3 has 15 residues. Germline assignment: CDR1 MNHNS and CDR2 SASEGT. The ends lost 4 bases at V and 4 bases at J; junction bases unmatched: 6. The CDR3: CASSATGAFNEKLFF. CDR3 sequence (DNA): TGTGCCAGCAGTGCAACAGGGGCCTTTAATGAAAAACTGTTTTTT.

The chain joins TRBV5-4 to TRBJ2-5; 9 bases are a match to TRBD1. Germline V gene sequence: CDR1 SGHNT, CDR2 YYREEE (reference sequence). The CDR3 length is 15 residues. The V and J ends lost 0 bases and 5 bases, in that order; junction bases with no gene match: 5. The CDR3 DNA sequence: TGTGCCAGCAGCTTGGTGGGACAGGGTTTGGAGACCCAGTACTTC. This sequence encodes CASSLVGQGLETQYF.

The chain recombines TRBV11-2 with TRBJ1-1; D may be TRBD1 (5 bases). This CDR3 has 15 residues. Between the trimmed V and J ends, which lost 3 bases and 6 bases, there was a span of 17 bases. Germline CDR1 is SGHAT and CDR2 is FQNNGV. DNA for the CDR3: TGTGCCAGCAGCTTTTCTCAGGCAAGGGGATCTGAAGCTTTCTTT. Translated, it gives CASSFSQARGSEAFF.

In nucleotides, the CDR3 is TGTGCCAGCAGTTTCACCGGGATGCTTGAGGACACTGAAGCTTTCTTT. It yields the protein CASSFTGMLEDTEAFF. The chain links TRBV6-5 to TRBJ1-1; D is ambiguous. The V and J ends lost 4 bases and 3 bases respectively, with 18 bases between them. The length of the CDR3 is 16 residues. The germline gives CDR1 MNHEY, CDR2 SVGAGI.

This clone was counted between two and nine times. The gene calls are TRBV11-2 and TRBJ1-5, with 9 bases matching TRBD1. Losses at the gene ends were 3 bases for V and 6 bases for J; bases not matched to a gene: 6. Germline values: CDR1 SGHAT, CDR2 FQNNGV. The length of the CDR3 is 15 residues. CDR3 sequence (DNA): TGTGCCAGCAGCTTCAACAGGGGGCGTAGTCAGCCCCAGCATTTT. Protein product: CASSFNRGRSQPQHF.

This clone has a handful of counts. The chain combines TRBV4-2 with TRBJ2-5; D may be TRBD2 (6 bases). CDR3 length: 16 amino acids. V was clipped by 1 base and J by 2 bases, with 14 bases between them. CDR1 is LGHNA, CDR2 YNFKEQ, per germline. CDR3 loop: CASSQAHAGIQETQYF. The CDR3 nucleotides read TGTGCCAGCAGCCAAGCTCATGCGGGGATACAAGAGACCCAGTACTTC.

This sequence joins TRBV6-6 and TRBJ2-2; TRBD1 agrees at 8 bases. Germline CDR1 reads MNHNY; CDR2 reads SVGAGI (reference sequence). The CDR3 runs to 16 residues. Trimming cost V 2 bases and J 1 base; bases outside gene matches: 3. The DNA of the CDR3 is TGTGCCAGCAGTTACACCGGGACAGGGAACACCGGGGAGCTGTTTTTT. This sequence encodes CASSYTGTGNTGELFF.

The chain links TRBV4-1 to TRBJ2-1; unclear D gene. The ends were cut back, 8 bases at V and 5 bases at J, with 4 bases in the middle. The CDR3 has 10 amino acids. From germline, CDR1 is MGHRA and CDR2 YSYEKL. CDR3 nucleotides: TGCGCCAGCGGGCACAATGAGCAGTTCTTC. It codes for CASGHNEQFF.

Here the CDR3 DNA reads TGTGCCAGCAGCCCACTCGGGGGGGCCGCAGAGACCCAGTACTTC. This sequence encodes CASSPLGGAAETQYF. This chain connects TRBV11-1 to TRBJ2-5, with 8 bases fitting TRBD2. J gave up 4 bases and V 5 bases, and 9 bases lay outside the gene matches. There are 15 residues in the CDR3. From germline, CDR1 is SGHAT and CDR2 FQDESV (reference sequence). Looking up the rest from reference TRBV11-1 and TRBJ2-5 gives the full variable domain: EAEVAQSPRYKITEKSQAVAFWCDPISGHATLYWYRQILGQGPELLVQFQDESVVDDSQLPKDRFSAERLKGVDSTLKIQPAELGDSAMYLCASSPLGGAAETQYFGPGTRLLVL.

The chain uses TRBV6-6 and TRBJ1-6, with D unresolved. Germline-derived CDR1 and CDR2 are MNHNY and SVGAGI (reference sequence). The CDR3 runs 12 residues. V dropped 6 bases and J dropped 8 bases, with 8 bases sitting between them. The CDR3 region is CASRRQDSPLHF. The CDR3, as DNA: TGTGCCAGCAGACGACAAGATTCACCCCTCCACTTT.

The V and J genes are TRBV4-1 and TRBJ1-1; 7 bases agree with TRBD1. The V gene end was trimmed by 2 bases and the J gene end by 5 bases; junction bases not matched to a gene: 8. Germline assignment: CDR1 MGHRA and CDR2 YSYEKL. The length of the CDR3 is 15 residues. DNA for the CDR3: TGCGCCAGCAGCCAACCGCCGACAGGGAAAACTGAAGCTTTCTTT. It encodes CASSQPPTGKTEAFF.

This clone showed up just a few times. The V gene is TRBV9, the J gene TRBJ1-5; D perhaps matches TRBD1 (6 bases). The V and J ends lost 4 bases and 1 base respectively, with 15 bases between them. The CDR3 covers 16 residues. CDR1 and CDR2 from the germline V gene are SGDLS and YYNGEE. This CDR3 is CASSSGGPLSNQPQHF. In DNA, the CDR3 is TGTGCCAGCAGCTCCGGGGGGCCCCTGAGCAATCAGCCCCAGCATTTT.

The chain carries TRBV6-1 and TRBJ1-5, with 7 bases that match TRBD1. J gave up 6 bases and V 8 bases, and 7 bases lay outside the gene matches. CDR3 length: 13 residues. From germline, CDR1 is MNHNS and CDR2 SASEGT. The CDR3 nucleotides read TGTGCCAGCTACGACAGGGTACCTCAGCCCCAGCATTTT. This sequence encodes CASYDRVPQPQHF.

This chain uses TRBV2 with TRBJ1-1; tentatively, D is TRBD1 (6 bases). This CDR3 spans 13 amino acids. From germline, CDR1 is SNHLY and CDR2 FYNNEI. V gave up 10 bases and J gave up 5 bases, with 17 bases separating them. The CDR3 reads CATSSGAETEAFF. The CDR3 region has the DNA TGTGCCACCTCCTCAGGGGCGGAGACTGAAGCTTTCTTT. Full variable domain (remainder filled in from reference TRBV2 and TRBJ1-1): EPEVTQTPSHQVTQMGQEVILRCVPISNHLYFYWYRQILGQKVEFLVSFYNNEISEKSEIFDDQFSVERPDGSNFTLKIRSTKLEDSAMYFCATSSGAETEAFFGQGTRLTVV.

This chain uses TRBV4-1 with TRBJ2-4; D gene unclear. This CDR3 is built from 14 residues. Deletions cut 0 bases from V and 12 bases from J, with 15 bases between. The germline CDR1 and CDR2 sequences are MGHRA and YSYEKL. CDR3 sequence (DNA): TGCGCCAGCAGCCAAGATAATGCAGTCCGTAATCAGTACTTC. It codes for CASSQDNAVRNQYF.

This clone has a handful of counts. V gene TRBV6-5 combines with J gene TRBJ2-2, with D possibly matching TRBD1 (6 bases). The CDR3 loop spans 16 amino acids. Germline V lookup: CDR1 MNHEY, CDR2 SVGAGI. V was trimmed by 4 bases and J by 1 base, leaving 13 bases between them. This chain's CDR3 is CASSSKGGMNTGELFF. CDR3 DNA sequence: TGTGCCAGCAGTTCTAAAGGGGGAATGAACACCGGGGAGCTGTTTTTT.

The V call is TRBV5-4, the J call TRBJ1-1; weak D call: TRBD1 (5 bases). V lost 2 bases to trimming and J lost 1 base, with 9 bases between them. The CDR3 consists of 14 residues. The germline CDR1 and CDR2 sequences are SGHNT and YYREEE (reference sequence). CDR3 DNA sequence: TGTGCCAGCAGCTTCATGGGGGGGAACACTGAAGCTTTCTTT. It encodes CASSFMGGNTEAFF.

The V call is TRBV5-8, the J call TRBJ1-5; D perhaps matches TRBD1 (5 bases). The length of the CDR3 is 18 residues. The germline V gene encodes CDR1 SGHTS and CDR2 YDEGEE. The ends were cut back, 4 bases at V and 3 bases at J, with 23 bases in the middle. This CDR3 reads CASSRLGGTTLFNQPQHF. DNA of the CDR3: TGTGCCAGCAGCCGTCTCGGGGGGACTACCCTTTTCAATCAGCCCCAGCATTTT.

The CDR3 protein is CASSAQGRTGELFF. CDR3 bases: TGTGCCAGCAGCGCACAGGGTCGCACCGGGGAGCTGTTTTTT. This chain joins TRBV11-1 and TRBJ2-2; maybe TRBD1 (6 bases). Germline CDR1 SGHAT, CDR2 FQDESV (reference sequence). This CDR3 comprises 14 residues. Trimming removed 5 bases from V and 4 bases from J, with 11 bases in between.

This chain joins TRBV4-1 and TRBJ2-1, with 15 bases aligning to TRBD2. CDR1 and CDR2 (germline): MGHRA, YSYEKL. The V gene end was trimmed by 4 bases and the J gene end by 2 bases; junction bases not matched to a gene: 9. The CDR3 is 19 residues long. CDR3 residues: CASSRHPGLAGGTYNEQFF. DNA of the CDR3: TGCGCCAGCAGCCGACACCCGGGACTAGCGGGGGGCACCTACAATGAGCAGTTCTTC.